These 4 T cell receptor beta chains were all obtained from the same sample, sequenced in a study of control samples from healthy donors and cancer patients (dated by TCRdb to the early 2020s). To prepare the library, the immunoSEQ multiplex PCR assay was applied. As stored in TCRdb, this immuneACCESS dataset retains in-frame rearrangements with V and J assigned. A fraction of the clones does not appear; measured against another copy, unresolved V genes explain less than half of the discrepancy, and the remainder lacks a known reason. A total of under 200,000 clones appear in this sample, 93% of them only once. The ten largest account for about 4% of the sample. The specimen was blood. The receptors were gathered from a woman aged 60-75 years in good health.

The rearrangement uses TRBV5-1 and TRBJ1-2; D remains unclear. The CDR3 spans 14 residues. The V end lost 1 base, the J end lost 3 bases, and 10 bases lay between the germline ends. The germline gives CDR1 SGHRS, CDR2 YFSETQ. This CDR3 reads CASSLSGEDYGYTF. The CDR3 region has the DNA TGCGCCAGCAGCTTGTCGGGTGAGGACTATGGCTACACCTTC.

The CDR3 loop reads CASSLDLGGNTEAFF. The CDR3 DNA is TGTGCCAGCAGCTTAGATCTGGGGGGGAACACTGAAGCTTTCTTT. This chain uses TRBV7-9 with TRBJ1-1, with D tentatively TRBD1 (5 bases). This CDR3 contains 15 residues. Trimming cost V 1 base and J 1 base, with 10 bases left between them. CDR1 is SEHNR, CDR2 FQNEAQ, per germline (reference sequence). The full variable domain, rest sourced from reference TRBV7-9 and TRBJ1-1, is DTGVSQNPRHKITKRGQNVTFRCDPISEHNRLYWYRQTLGQGPEFLTYFQNEAQLEKSRLLSDRFSAERPKGSFSTLEIQRTEQGDSAMYLCASSLDLGGNTEAFFGQGTRLTVV.

This clone appeared a single time. The V call is TRBV9, the J call TRBJ1-2; 10 positions agree with TRBD1. V dropped 3 bases and J dropped 4; count of bases not matched to a gene: 3. From germline, CDR1 is SGDLS and CDR2 YYNGEE. The length of the CDR3 is 14 residues. The CDR3 bases are TGTGCCAGCAGCGCGGACAGGGGGGGCTATGGCTACACCTTC. Protein: CASSADRGGYGYTF.

The J gene is TRBJ2-1, the V gene TRBV9; 12 nucleotides agree with TRBD2. The CDR3 length is 19 residues. J lost 1 base, V lost 4 bases, and 12 bases had no gene match. Germline V gene sequence: CDR1 SGDLS, CDR2 YYNGEE. The CDR3 here is CASSPRTSGVPASYNEQFF. CDR3 nucleotides: TGTGCCAGCAGCCCTAGGACTAGCGGGGTTCCCGCTTCCTACAATGAGCAGTTCTTC.